The next 19 T cell receptor beta chains were all read from a single sample in a study of metastatic and nonmetastatic thyroid tumors. The entire patient cohort was treatment-naive prior to thyroid surgery. With MiXCR, TCRdb called clones anew from the PCR reads. The sample contains 15,000 to 20,000 clones, 30% to 35% of which appear only once. Sequenced input: tumor tissue. Every receptor here comes from a female donor with papillary thyroid cancer or a benign thyroid nodule (not recorded which). Some clones in this sample may be carry-over from other donors' samples.

This clone was observed a few times. The chain couples TRBV5-1 to TRBJ2-7; 9 nucleotides agree with TRBD2. This CDR3 is built from 15 residues. The germline V gene encodes CDR1 SGHRS and CDR2 YFSETQ. V lost 3 bases and J lost 3; bases outside the gene matches: 7. The CDR3 spells CASSYGLARYYEQYF. The CDR3 DNA follows: TGCGCCAGCAGCTATGGACTAGCGAGATACTACGAGCAGTACTTC.

This clone counts as medium-sized. This sequence joins TRBV5-1 and TRBJ2-7; a possible D gene is TRBD1 (6 bases). Trimming stripped 4 bases from V and 1 base from J, with 9 bases between. The CDR3 covers 13 residues. Germline V gene lookup returns CDR1 SGHRS and CDR2 YFSETQ. The CDR3 sequence is CASSEGTSYEQYF. The CDR3 region has the DNA TGCGCCAGCAGCGAAGGGACATCCTACGAGCAGTACTTC.

This sequence joins TRBV27 and TRBJ2-1; possible D gene TRBD1, 6 bases. CDR3 size: 15 residues. With 6 bases removed from V and 2 bases from J, the gap between germline ends came to 14 bases. The germline CDR1 and CDR2 sequences are MNHEY and SMNVEV (reference sequence). CDR3 in DNA: TGTGCCAGCAGAGAGGACAGCGATCCCTACAATGAGCAGTTCTTC. Its protein product is CASREDSDPYNEQFF.

This clone was seen repeatedly, ten times or more. The chain has TRBV10-2 and TRBJ1-1; 7 bases map to TRBD1. The J segment lost 4 bases and the V segment lost 6 bases, leaving 8 bases of the junction unmatched. Germline values: CDR1 WSHSY, CDR2 SAAADI. The CDR3 consists of 14 residues. This chain's CDR3 is CASRPQGGGTEAFF. The DNA of the CDR3 is TGCGCCAGCAGGCCTCAGGGGGGCGGCACTGAAGCTTTCTTT.

The chain carries TRBV5-1 and TRBJ1-2; 11 nucleotides line up with TRBD1. The ends lost 1 base at V and 5 bases at J; junction bases unmatched: 4. The germline gives CDR1 SGHRS, CDR2 YFSETQ. This CDR3 comprises 15 residues. CDR3 sequence reads: CASSLLGQGGYGYTF. For the CDR3, the DNA is TGCGCCAGCAGCTTGTTGGGACAGGGGGGTTATGGCTACACCTTC.

The chain is built from TRBV3-1 and TRBJ2-5, with a possible D match to TRBD2 (6 bases). The germline V gene has CDR1 LGHDT and CDR2 YNNKEL (reference sequence). V dropped 4 bases and J dropped 5 bases, with 11 bases sitting between them. This CDR3 contains 13 residues. CDR3 coding DNA: TGTGCCAGCAGCCTACTAGCCGGGGAGACCCAGTACTTC. Protein: CASSLLAGETQYF.

The genes are TRBV20-1 and TRBJ2-7; 10 positions agree with TRBD1. The CDR3 sequence is 13 residues long. Germline lookup yields CDR1 DFQATT and CDR2 SNEGSKA (reference sequence). Trimming took 5 bases from V and 3 from J; bases not matched to a gene: 4. The CDR3 DNA reads TGCAGTGCTCCGGGACAGGGGATCTACGAGCAGTACTTC. Translating gives CSAPGQGIYEQYF.

The V and J genes are TRBV30 and TRBJ2-2; the match to TRBD2 covers 8 bases. J was trimmed by 5 bases and V by 2 bases; bases with no gene match: 10. Per germline, CDR1 GTSNPN and CDR2 SVGIG (reference sequence). This CDR3 has 16 residues. Written as DNA, the CDR3 is TGTGCCTGGAGTACCCACCCGGGACTAGTAACCGGGGAGCTGTTTTTT. It is translated as CAWSTHPGLVTGELFF.

This rearrangement joins TRBV30 to TRBJ1-1; the D is unclear. Germline lookup yields CDR1 GTSNPN and CDR2 SVGIG (reference sequence). The ends were cut back, 0 bases at V and 11 bases at J, with 16 bases in the middle. This CDR3 region has 13 residues. For the CDR3, the DNA is TGTGCCTGGAGTGTTTACTTAGAGTTAGGTGCTTTCTTT. Encoded protein: CAWSVYLELGAFF.

This clone showed up many times. The rearrangement links TRBV6-2 or TRBV6-3 to TRBJ2-3, with TRBD2 identical over 10 bases. V trimming: 5 bases; J trimming: 4 bases; junction bases outside the gene matches: 3. Germline assignment: CDR1 MNHEY and CDR2 SVGEGT. The CDR3 has 14 residues. As DNA, the CDR3 is TGTGCCAGCAGTAGCGGGGGGGCCCCAGATACGCAGTATTTT. It is translated as CASSSGGAPDTQYF.

This chain links TRBV5-1 with TRBJ2-2; TRBD2 might be the D (5 bases). Trimming removed 6 bases from V and 0 bases from J, with 9 bases in between. This CDR3 region has 14 residues. Per germline, CDR1 SGHRS and CDR2 YFSETQ. For the CDR3, the DNA is TGCGCCAGCACGCCTAGCACGAACACCGGGGAGCTGTTTTTT. Protein sequence: CASTPSTNTGELFF.

There are a few counts of this clone. A read error is likely, as this CDR3 ends without the conserved phenylalanine or tryptophan. The rearrangement uses TRBV28 and TRBJ2-5; D may match TRBD1 or TRBD2 (6 bases each). Trimming left V 6 bases short and J 6 bases short, with 17 bases between. The germline V gene encodes CDR1 MDHEN and CDR2 SYDVKM. This CDR3 comprises 14 residues. CDR3 bases: TGTGCCAGCAGCTCCACAGGGACTGGGAAGACCCAGTACCTC. It yields the protein CASSSTGTGKTQYL.

The chain combines TRBV12-3 or TRBV12-4 with TRBJ1-1, with a possible D match to TRBD1 (6 bases). Trimming cost V 4 bases and J 1 base, with 13 bases left between them. The CDR3 contains 15 residues. This CDR3 reads CASSSRGTWNTEAFF. CDR3 coding DNA: TGTGCCAGCAGTTCCCGCGGGACATGGAACACTGAAGCTTTCTTT.

This clone appeared a few times. The chain couples TRBV29-1 to TRBJ1-5, with D uncertain. The germline V gene encodes CDR1 SQVTM and CDR2 ANQGSEA. The CDR3 sequence is 13 residues long. The V and J ends lost 4 bases and 5 bases respectively, with 12 bases between them. CDR3 nucleotides: TGCAGCGTTGCCTCGGGGATTTATCAGCCCCAGCATTTT. Translation: CSVASGIYQPQHF.

This clone has only a few counts. CDR3 residues: CASSIVDREYGYTF. The CDR3 nucleotides read TGTGCCAGTAGTATAGTCGACAGGGAATATGGCTACACCTTC. V and J are TRBV19 and TRBJ1-2; the match to TRBD1 covers 7 bases. This CDR3 is 14 amino acids long. Unmatched junction bases numbered 4, after V lost 1 base and J lost 5 bases. Per germline, CDR1 LNHDA and CDR2 SQIVND (reference sequence).

This chain uses TRBV6-6 with TRBJ1-1; D is ambiguous. V was cut by 1 base and J by 0 bases, with 6 bases left in between. The CDR3 is 14 residues long. CDR1 and CDR2 from the germline V gene are MNHNY and SVGAGI (reference sequence). The CDR3 nucleotides are TGTGCCAGCAGTTACTTAGGGATGAACACTGAAGCTTTCTTT. It translates to CASSYLGMNTEAFF.

There are many counts of this clone. V is TRBV3-1 and J is TRBJ1-2; maybe TRBD1 (6 bases). The CDR3 consists of 15 residues. Trimming took off 4 bases at V and 2 bases at J, with 14 bases between the two ends. CDR1 is LGHDT and CDR2 is YNNKEL in the germline V gene (reference sequence). CDR3 sequence: CASSRQGQENYGYTF. CDR3 coding DNA: TGTGCCAGCAGCCGCCAGGGGCAGGAGAACTATGGCTACACCTTC.

This clone was observed a handful of times. The CDR3 sequence is CASRRGASPLHF. The CDR3 coding sequence is TGTGCCAGCAGGCGTGGGGCCTCACCCCTCCACTTT. The V call is TRBV27, the J call TRBJ1-6, with D possibly being TRBD1 (5 bases). Germline V gives CDR1 MNHEY, CDR2 SMNVEV (reference sequence). V was shortened by 6 bases and J by 10 bases, with 10 bases between the two germline ends. The CDR3 is made up of 12 amino acids.

The table lists this clone with many counts. This chain joins TRBV28 and TRBJ2-2, with D perhaps matching TRBD1 (6 bases). V lost 8 bases and J lost 4, with 11 bases in between. The CDR3 consists of 13 residues. Germline-derived CDR1 and CDR2 are MDHEN and SYDVKM. CDR3 nucleotide sequence: TGTGCCAGCCTCAGGGGTTTCACCGGGGAGCTGTTTTTT. It specifies CASLRGFTGELFF.